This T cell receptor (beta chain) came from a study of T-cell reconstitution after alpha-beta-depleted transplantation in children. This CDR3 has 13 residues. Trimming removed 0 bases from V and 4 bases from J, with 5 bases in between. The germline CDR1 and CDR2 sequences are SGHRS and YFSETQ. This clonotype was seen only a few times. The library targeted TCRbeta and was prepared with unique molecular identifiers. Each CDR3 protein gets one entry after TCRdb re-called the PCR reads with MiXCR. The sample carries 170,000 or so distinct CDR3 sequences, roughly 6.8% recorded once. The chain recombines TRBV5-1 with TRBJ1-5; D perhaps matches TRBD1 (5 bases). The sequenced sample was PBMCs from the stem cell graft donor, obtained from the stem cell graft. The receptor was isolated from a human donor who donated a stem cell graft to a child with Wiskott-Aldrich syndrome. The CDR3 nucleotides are TGCGCCAGCAGCTTGGGACAGAATCAGCCCCAGCATTTT. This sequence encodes CASSLGQNQPQHF.